The rows below give T cell receptor beta chains drawn from one sample of a study of identical twins. MiXCR was run by TCRdb on the 5' RACE reads, yielding one entry per CDR3 protein. Among approximately 500,000 distinct CDR3 sequences, 12% to 15% were seen once, and the ten largest hold about 0.4%. The same data also contributed to another study, on yellow fever vaccine responses in identical twins.

Specimen: CD4+ T cells sorted from blood. The receptor set was obtained from a woman younger than 35 in good health. CDR3s leave out the opening cysteine and the closing phenylalanine or tryptophan. Clone size is given for some rows only: seen once, a few or many times, or a class if the clone is expanded.

v_call	j_call	clone_size	cdr3_aa
TRBV4-2	TRBJ2-7	NA	ASSQDITSGPEQY
TRBV2	TRBJ2-1	NA	AFSYGRGTSWPYNEQF
TRBV5-1	TRBJ2-5	NA	ASSNPGPRETQY
TRBV11-2	TRBJ1-3	few	ASSILDRGPGNTIY
TRBV20-1	TRBJ1-6	few	SAKQGISYNSPLH
TRBV12-3/TRBV12-4	TRBJ1-6	NA	ASSHEDRGGSPLH
TRBV5-6	TRBJ2-1	NA	ASSGTGGNLRDEQF
TRBV10-3	TRBJ2-2	many	AIMRGANTGELF
TRBV12-3/TRBV12-4	TRBJ1-6	few	ASSFGVASPLH
TRBV5-1	TRBJ2-2	NA	ASSPGLAGVGGTGELF
TRBV5-1	TRBJ2-1	many	ASISGDGSYNEQF
TRBV6-5	TRBJ1-1	NA	ASSYSLGNTEAF
TRBV18	TRBJ1-2	NA	ASSPMTHTNYGYT
TRBV20-1	TRBJ1-1	few	SAREPGRTTEAF
TRBV3-1	TRBJ2-1	NA	ASSPSDRGPYNEQF
TRBV20-1	TRBJ2-7	few	SAMRVGRASAIYEQY
TRBV27	TRBJ2-6	NA	ASSRWGQAGANVLT
TRBV5-1	TRBJ1-6	NA	ASSLSGGENSPLH
TRBV10-3	TRBJ2-5	many	AISESLADRQETQY
TRBV3-1	TRBJ2-1	NA	ASSPRTKRNEQF
TRBV20-1	TRBJ1-1	many	SALEGGWDTEAF
TRBV11-3	TRBJ1-2	NA	ASSLASIDYGYT
TRBV10-3	TRBJ2-1	NA	AISGLAGGPYNEQF
TRBV2	TRBJ2-1	few	ASSEEASSYNEQF
TRBV11-3	TRBJ2-1	few	ASSWTGSSYNEQF
TRBV7-9	TRBJ2-5	NA	ASSLRLAGVETQY
TRBV20-1	TRBJ2-7	NA	SAAGPGGAYEQY
TRBV20-1	TRBJ2-1	few	SAQTSSGSNEQF
TRBV28	TRBJ2-2	NA	ASTDSTGSTGELF
TRBV10-2	TRBJ2-3	few	ASSETASGGGKLNTDTQY
TRBV5-1	TRBJ2-3	few	ASSLVGLPTDTQY
TRBV29-1	TRBJ2-5	many	SVVPGTGGHGWKTQY
TRBV5-6	TRBJ2-3	few	ASSLISGFSTDTQY
TRBV5-1	TRBJ2-3	NA	ASSLAFLAGGTDTQY
TRBV29-1	TRBJ2-7	few	SVSRQGTYEQY
TRBV11-1	TRBJ2-7	few	ASSLASGEDYEQY
TRBV20-1	TRBJ2-4	NA	SGGASYIQY
TRBV5-5	TRBJ1-1	few	ASSLAGGTGLNTEAF
TRBV2	TRBJ2-3	NA	ASRGLSTGTDTQY
TRBV28	TRBJ2-6	NA	ASNRPGQLSGANVLT
TRBV10-3	TRBJ2-6	few	AITGGGGANVLT
TRBV6-5	TRBJ2-7	few	ASSHPIVNKGDEQY